This T cell receptor (beta chain) stems from a study of shared clonotypes between healthy human individuals. Study-level background: Those who served as donors were a couple of women and three men between the ages of 18 and 49. CD4 naive and memory got three plates each, CD8 naive two, CD8 memory one.

This clone was detected only once. Germline V gives CDR1 MNHNY, CDR2 SVGAGI (reference sequence). CDR3 size: 14 residues. V lost 6 bases to trimming and J lost 1 base, with 12 bases between them. CD45RA+ naive and CD45RA-negative memory subsets were separated from CD4+ cells. This table comes from immunoSEQ multiplex PCR, and its TCRdb copy is limited to in-frame clones, with some not included. The data show around 750,000 clones, over 65% seen once. The clonotype was recovered from a young woman in good health. The J gene is TRBJ1-1, the V gene TRBV6-6; D gene unclear. The sample comprised memory CD4+ T cells sorted from blood. Subset defined: CD45RA-negative fraction. The CDR3 loop reads CASRMGSRNTEAFF. CDR3 nucleotides: TGTGCCAGCAGGATGGGTTCTCGGAACACTGAAGCTTTCTTT.